The subject of this entry is one T cell receptor beta chain. TCRdb keeps only in-frame clones here, not all; method: immunoSEQ multiplex PCR. The data show 200,000 to 250,000 clones, with 90% to 95% seen just once and about 1.6% held by the top ten. This record belongs to a study of control samples from healthy donors and cancer patients. The CDR3 length is 12 residues. V shed 10 bases and J shed 5 bases, with 11 bases lying between them. The V gene's germline CDR1 is MNHEY and CDR2 SVGAGI. The sample comprised blood. The TCR sequence derives from a man aged 50 to 59 in good health. V is TRBV6-5 and J is TRBJ2-2, with D perhaps TRBD1 (6 bases). DNA of the CDR3: TGTGCCATCAAACAGGGTACCGGGGAGCTGTTTTTT. Translated: CAIKQGTGELFF.